This T cell receptor beta chain was identified during a study of T-cell memory formation after mild COVID-19. MiXCR was run by TCRdb on the 5' RACE reads, yielding one entry per CDR3 protein. The sample shows about 110,000 distinct CDR3 sequences, about 18% of them seen only once. V was pared by 0 bases and J by 4 bases, with 22 bases between. The V gene's germline CDR1 is SGHRS and CDR2 YFSETQ. This CDR3 has 18 residues. The TCR comes from an adult woman who had mild COVID-19 (a few samples of this study predate the infection). Cell type and time point are not known. The chain carries TRBV5-1 and TRBJ2-5; D may be TRBD1 (5 bases). The specimen was PBMCs or a T cell subset sorted from them (not recorded which). The CDR3 loop reads CASSLGSIFGQAGETQYF. In nucleotides, the CDR3 is TGCGCCAGCAGCTTGGGTTCGATTTTTGGACAAGCAGGAGAGACCCAGTACTTC.